This entry lists 24 T cell receptor beta chains sequenced from one sample in a study of cytomegalovirus exposure and HLA in healthy donors. With 60 Vbeta and 13 Jbeta primers, the PCR was carried out. The data were produced by immunoSEQ multiplex PCR, yet TCRdb's version contains in-frame clones alone and is incomplete. There are 55,000 to 85,000 clones in the sample; roughly 90% occur only once, and about 2.1% lies in the top ten. What was sequenced was PBMCs. The receptors come from a woman under 40 in good health and CMV-seronegative.

This rearrangement joins TRBV18 to TRBJ2-1; TRBD1 aligns across 7 bases. This CDR3 spans 14 amino acids. Per the germline V gene, CDR1 is KGHSH and CDR2 is LQKENI. The V segment lost 1 base and the J segment 6 bases; nucleotides outside the gene matches: 3. The chain's CDR3 is CASSPQGQLNEQFF. CDR3 nucleotide sequence: TGTGCCAGCTCACCACAGGGACAGCTCAATGAGCAGTTCTTC.

V is TRBV6-5 and J is TRBJ2-1, with 12 nucleotides matching TRBD2. J gave up 5 bases and V 6 bases, and 5 bases lay outside the gene matches. The germline gives CDR1 MNHEY, CDR2 SVGAGI. This CDR3 comprises 15 residues. CDR3 in DNA: TGTGCCAGCAGCCCCCGGACTAGCGGGAACAATGAGCAGTTCTTC. Its translation: CASSPRTSGNNEQFF.

V is TRBV19 and J is TRBJ1-5; TRBD1 aligns across 10 bases. Losses at the gene ends were 5 bases for V and 3 bases for J; bases not matched to a gene: 4. The V gene's germline CDR1 is LNHDA and CDR2 SQIVND (reference sequence). The CDR3 totals 15 residues. CDR3 loop: CASSRGTGANQPQHF. In nucleotides, the CDR3 is TGTGCCAGTAGTCGCGGGACAGGGGCCAATCAGCCCCAGCATTTT.

The chain uses TRBV9 and TRBJ1-2, with 10 positions matching TRBD1. The V and J ends lost 0 bases and 7 bases, in that order; junction bases with no gene match: 3. Germline V gene sequence: CDR1 SGDLS, CDR2 YYNGEE. The CDR3 has 14 residues. CDR3 sequence reads: CASSVGGDRGGYTF. DNA for the CDR3: TGTGCCAGCAGCGTAGGGGGGGACAGGGGTGGCTACACCTTC. Full variable domain (missing parts from reference TRBV9 and TRBJ1-2): DSGVTQTPKHLITATGQRVTLRCSPRSGDLSVYWYQQSLDQGLQFLIQYYNGEERAKGNILERFSAQQFPDLHSELNLSSLELGDSALYFCASSVGGDRGGYTFGSGTRLTVV.

J is TRBJ2-7 and V is TRBV6-5, with D perhaps matching TRBD2 (7 bases). Germline V gives CDR1 MNHEY, CDR2 SVGAGI. V was trimmed by 0 bases and J by 5 bases, leaving 17 bases between them. This CDR3 spans 16 amino acids. CDR3 loop: CASSYSPNREGDEQYF. CDR3 nucleotide sequence: TGTGCCAGCAGTTACTCCCCCAACAGGGAGGGGGACGAGCAGTACTTC.

The chain employs TRBV7-8 and TRBJ2-7; 14 nucleotides agree with TRBD2. The CDR3 is 20 amino acids. The V gene's germline CDR1 is SGHVS and CDR2 FQNEAQ. The V gene end was trimmed by 5 bases and the J gene end by 2 bases; junction bases not matched to a gene: 17. The CDR3 loop is CASSGWNSGTSGSPTYEQYF. The CDR3 bases are TGTGCCAGCAGCGGTTGGAACTCCGGGACTAGCGGGAGTCCCACCTACGAGCAGTACTTC.

This clone is a singleton in its sample. The chain couples TRBV7-6 to TRBJ2-1, with TRBD2 matching over 10 bases. CDR3 length equals 15 residues. Germline assignment: CDR1 SGHVS and CDR2 FNYEAQ. Trimming removed 3 bases from V and 3 bases from J; junction bases left unmatched: 2. As DNA, the CDR3 is TGTGCCAGCAGCTTCGGGACTAGCGTCTACAATGAGCAGTTCTTC. Translation gives CASSFGTSVYNEQFF.

This clone occurred once. V gene TRBV5-1 combines with J gene TRBJ2-3, with TRBD1 matching over 7 bases. From germline, CDR1 is SGHRS and CDR2 YFSETQ. V was clipped by 0 bases and J by 0 bases; unmatched bases: 4. The CDR3 totals 16 residues. The CDR3: CASSLGGQTSTDTQYF. The CDR3, as DNA: TGCGCCAGCAGCTTGGGGGGACAGACTAGCACAGATACGCAGTATTTT.

This chain connects TRBV14 to TRBJ2-3; D ambiguous. Germline V gives CDR1 SGHDN, CDR2 FVKESK. The CDR3 is 13 amino acids. Trimming removed 2 bases from V and 2 bases from J, with 5 bases in between. CDR3 loop: CASSQRVTDTQYF. The DNA of the CDR3 is TGTGCCAGCAGCCAACGCGTCACAGATACGCAGTATTTT.

The chain couples TRBV11-3 to TRBJ2-7, with D perhaps TRBD1 (6 bases). The CDR3 length is 15 residues. CDR1 and CDR2 from the germline V gene are SGHNT and YENEEA. Trimming removed 0 bases from V and 2 bases from J, with 11 bases in between. In DNA form, the CDR3 reads TGTGCCAGCAGCTTAGAGGGGGCCCCCCCCTACGAGCAGTACTTC. This gives the protein CASSLEGAPPYEQYF.

This chain links TRBV6-5 with TRBJ2-1; a possible D gene is TRBD1 (5 bases). Trimming pared 1 base from V and 7 bases from J, leaving 14 bases between. Germline CDR1 and CDR2: MNHEY and SVGAGI. The CDR3 is made up of 15 amino acids. The CDR3 nucleotides are TGTGCCAGCAGTTACTTGATAGGGGATGGGAATGAGCAGTTCTTC. Its translation: CASSYLIGDGNEQFF.

The chain recombines TRBV27 with TRBJ2-1; no definite D call. Germline CDR1 reads MNHEY; CDR2 reads SMNVEV (reference sequence). The CDR3 sequence is 13 residues long. V was clipped by 2 bases and J by 4 bases, with 6 bases between them. DNA of the CDR3: TGTGCCAGCAGTTTAAACTTGTACAATGAGCAGTTCTTC. Its translation is CASSLNLYNEQFF.

V gene TRBV10-3 combines with J gene TRBJ2-1; D unresolved. This CDR3 has 15 amino acids. Per germline, CDR1 ENHRY and CDR2 SYGVKD. V was trimmed by 0 bases and J by 1 base, leaving 7 bases between them. The CDR3 DNA follows: TGTGCCATCAGTGAGTCCCGACTTTCCTACAATGAGCAGTTCTTC. Translating gives CAISESRLSYNEQFF.

The rearrangement uses TRBV19 and TRBJ1-2; the D gene is possibly TRBD1 (6 bases). Germline lookup yields CDR1 LNHDA and CDR2 SQIVND (reference sequence). Trimming pared 7 bases from V and 5 bases from J, leaving 17 bases between. This CDR3 contains 14 residues. The CDR3 DNA follows: TGTGCCAGTACCGACGACAGGAGACCATATGGCTACACCTTC. Translation gives CASTDDRRPYGYTF.

The genes are TRBV6-1 and TRBJ2-7, with TRBD2 identical over 9 bases. In germline, CDR1 is MNHNS, CDR2 SASEGT. Trimming took 6 bases from V and 4 from J; bases not matched to a gene: 10. This CDR3 contains 15 residues. CDR3 in amino acids: CASREPGLAGYEQYF. For the CDR3, the DNA is TGTGCCAGCAGGGAACCGGGACTAGCCGGGTACGAGCAGTACTTC.

This clone was seen a few times. The chain combines TRBV5-1 with TRBJ1-1; the match to TRBD1 covers 9 bases. Trimming cost V 3 bases and J 0 bases; bases outside gene matches: 0. This CDR3 is 14 amino acids long. The V gene's germline CDR1 is SGHRS and CDR2 YFSETQ. The CDR3 sequence is CASSWTGVNTEAFF. CDR3 nucleotide sequence: TGCGCCAGCAGCTGGACAGGGGTGAACACTGAAGCTTTCTTT.

The chain employs TRBV7-3 and TRBJ1-1; the D gene is possibly TRBD1 (5 bases). The CDR3 length is 16 residues. From germline, CDR1 is SGHTA and CDR2 FQGTGA. V lost 2 bases and J lost 1, with 14 bases in between. CDR3 sequence (DNA): TGTGCCAGCAGCTTACGTCAGGGAGGATCGAACACTGAAGCTTTCTTT. Translated: CASSLRQGGSNTEAFF. The full variable domain, completed using reference TRBV7-3 and TRBJ1-1, is GAGVSQTPSNKVTEKGKYVELRCDPISGHTALYWYRQSLGQGPEFLIYFQGTGAADDSGLPNDRFFAVRPEGSVSTLKIQRTERGDSAVYLCASSLRQGGSNTEAFFGQGTRLTVV.

The V and J genes are TRBV19 and TRBJ2-1; 9 bases map to TRBD2. The CDR3 runs to 14 residues. V was clipped by 5 bases and J by 6 bases; unmatched bases: 5. Looked up from germline, CDR1 is LNHDA and CDR2 is SQIVND (reference sequence). The CDR3 is CASSWLAGSNEQFF. DNA for the CDR3: TGTGCCAGTAGTTGGCTAGCGGGGAGCAATGAGCAGTTCTTC.

The chain joins TRBV19 to TRBJ2-1, with TRBD1 matching 8 bases. CDR3 length equals 14 residues. Trimming removed 0 bases from V and 9 bases from J; junction bases left unmatched: 4. Germline assignment: CDR1 LNHDA and CDR2 SQIVND (reference sequence). CDR3 nucleotides: TGTGCCAGTAGTATAGAGACAGGGGCCGGTGAGCAGTTCTTC. Translated, it gives CASSIETGAGEQFF.

This clone was counted between two and nine times. V is TRBV5-1 and J is TRBJ1-2; D is unclear. The germline V gene encodes CDR1 SGHRS and CDR2 YFSETQ. The length of the CDR3 is 12 residues. V was clipped by 1 base and J by 14 bases, with 15 bases between them. The CDR3 nucleotides are TGCGCCAGCAGCTTGACATCCCTCGATTATACCTTC. Translation gives CASSLTSLDYTF.

The table lists this clone with a count of one. V is TRBV5-1 and J is TRBJ1-2; unclear D gene. The CDR3 is made up of 15 amino acids. Germline CDR1 SGHRS, CDR2 YFSETQ. Trimming removed 0 bases at V and 0 bases at J, with 9 bases between. CDR3 nucleotides: TGCGCCAGCAGCTTGGGAACCCTAGCTAACTATGGCTACACCTTC. It yields the protein CASSLGTLANYGYTF. Supplemented by reference TRBV5-1 and TRBJ1-2, the full variable domain reads KAGVTQTPRYLIKTRGQQVTLSCSPISGHRSVSWYQQTPGQGLQFLFEYFSETQRNKGNFPGRFSGRQFSNSRSEMNVSTLELGDSALYLCASSLGTLANYGYTFGSGTRLTVV.

The chain has TRBV28 and TRBJ1-2; TRBD1 matches 10 bases. Germline V gives CDR1 MDHEN, CDR2 SYDVKM. Trimming took 7 bases from V and 5 from J; bases not matched to a gene: 13. This CDR3 contains 16 residues. CDR3 amino acids: CASTTVTVGQGYGYTF. The DNA for the CDR3 is TGTGCCAGCACTACCGTGACGGTGGGACAGGGGTATGGCTACACCTTC.

The gene calls are TRBV25-1 and TRBJ2-5; possibly TRBD1 for D (5 bases). The assigned J gene may be wrong: the sequence end matches TRBJ2-7 better. CDR1 is MGHDK and CDR2 is SYGVNS in the germline V gene. The CDR3 has 18 residues. CDR3 residues: CASTPGNRQGSSPYEQYF. CDR3 coding DNA: TGTGCCAGCACCCCAGGGAACAGGCAAGGTTCATCCCCCTACGAGCAGTACTTC.

This chain joins TRBV19 and TRBJ2-1; D call uncertain. V lost 1 base, J lost 6 bases, and 13 bases lay in between. The CDR3 extends over 15 amino acids. Germline values: CDR1 LNHDA, CDR2 SQIVND (reference sequence). The CDR3 here is CASSIAPPPGNEQFF. The CDR3 region has the DNA TGTGCCAGTAGTATAGCCCCTCCGCCCGGCAATGAGCAGTTCTTC.